This is a list of T cell receptor beta chains from one sample in a study of Graves' ophthalmopathy and Graves' hyperthyroidism. Each CDR3 protein gets one entry after TCRdb re-called the multiplex PCR reads with MiXCR. The sample gives 450,000 to 600,000 distinct CDR3 sequences, 39% of which show up once; about 4.1% is in the top ten. The sequenced material came from peripheral blood or thyroid tissue (not recorded which). These receptors all come from an adult man with Graves' hyperthyroidism. CDR3s include the opening cysteine and the closing phenylalanine or tryptophan. A D gene is named only where the DNA matches it firmly. Only some rows state a clone size, as once, few, many or a class for expanded clones.

clone_size j_call v_call d_call cdr3_aa cdr3_nt
. TRBJ1-5 TRBV2 TRBD1 CASRTGGAFSNQPQHF TGTGCCAGCCGGACAGGGGGCGCTTTTAGCAATCAGCCCCAGCATTTT
. TRBJ2-7 TRBV20-1 TRBD1 CRATGTGLAYF TGCAGGGCAACCGGGACAGGGTTGGCGTACTTC
many TRBJ1-1 TRBV5-1 TRBD1 CASSLATGLTEAFF TGCGCCAGCAGCTTGGCGACAGGGCTCACTGAAGCTTTCTTT
. TRBJ1-4 TRBV5-1 TRBD1 CASGRQGGGEKLFF TGCGCCAGCGGCCGCCAGGGGGGTGGGGAAAAACTGTTTTTT
many TRBJ2-7 TRBV7-2 . CASSLFRDGNYEQYF TGTGCCAGCAGCTTATTCCGAGACGGGAACTACGAGCAGTACTTC
many TRBJ2-7 TRBV20-1 . CSASEKYEQYF TGCAGTGCTAGTGAGAAATACGAGCAGTACTTC
. TRBJ1-2 TRBV20-1 . CSARGRTNYGYTF TGCAGTGCTAGAGGCAGGACTAACTATGGCTACACCTTC
. TRBJ1-2 TRBV2 . CASSQGGGRYYGYTF TGTGCCAGCAGCCAAGGTGGGGGGCGCTACTATGGCTACACCTTC
many TRBJ2-7 TRBV20-1 TRBD2 CSASRRENEQYF TGCAGTGCTAGTCGGCGGGAGAATGAGCAGTACTTC
many TRBJ2-2 TRBV24-1 TRBD1 CATSDPTGTAGELFF TGTGCCACCAGTGATCCGACAGGGACGGCCGGGGAGCTGTTTTTT
many TRBJ2-5 TRBV2 . CASGRRATQETQYF TGTGCCAGCGGTCGCCGGGCCACGCAAGAGACCCAGTACTTC
few TRBJ2-7 TRBV7-2 TRBD2 CASREIAGGSYEQYF TGTGCCAGCAGGGAAATAGCGGGAGGCTCCTACGAGCAGTACTTC
many TRBJ2-5 TRBV7-4 . CASSLARGCGETQYF TGTGCCAGCAGCTTAGCCCGTGGGTGTGGAGAGACCCAGTACTTC
. TRBJ2-7 TRBV15 . CATSSPTPGHGYEQYF TGTGCCACCAGCAGCCCCACACCGGGACATGGCTACGAGCAGTACTTC
. TRBJ1-5 TRBV28 . CASSSPPGGQPQHF TGTGCCAGCAGTTCCCCCCCGGGAGGACAGCCCCAGCATTTT
. TRBJ2-7 TRBV15 TRBD2 CATSRGLAGYEQYF TGTGCCACCAGCAGGGGACTAGCGGGGTACGAGCAGTACTTC
. TRBJ1-5 TRBV24-1 . CATSSPGSNQPQHF TGTGCCACCAGCTCACCAGGAAGCAATCAGCCCCAGCATTTT
. TRBJ2-2 TRBV2 TRBD1 CASSRDRGGAGELFF TGTGCCAGCAGCCGGGACAGGGGGGGGGCCGGGGAGCTGTTTTTT
many TRBJ2-7 TRBV5-8 TRBD1 CASRPDRGLNEQYF TGTGCCAGCAGGCCCGACAGGGGGCTGAACGAGCAGTACTTC
. TRBJ2-3 TRBV15 . CATSQVFKDTQYF TGTGCCACCAGCCAAGTGTTCAAAGATACGCAGTATTTT
. TRBJ2-7 TRBV2 TRBD2 CASRLAGSIAEQYF TGTGCCAGCAGACTAGCGGGAAGCATAGCCGAGCAGTACTTC
few TRBJ2-3 TRBV2 TRBD1 CASSEGQADTQYF TGTGCCAGCAGTGAGGGACAGGCCGATACGCAGTATTTT
. TRBJ2-3 TRBV5-1 TRBD2 CASTRRASGSSDTQYF TGCGCCAGCACCCGGAGGGCTAGCGGGTCATCAGATACGCAGTATTTT
. TRBJ2-1 TRBV11-2 . CASSLELGSSYNEQFF TGTGCCAGCAGCTTAGAGCTCGGGAGCTCCTACAATGAGCAGTTCTTC
few TRBJ2-3 TRBV14 TRBD1 CASSHASTGGWDTQYF TGTGCCAGCAGCCACGCATCGACAGGGGGATGGGATACGCAGTATTTT
. TRBJ1-5 TRBV24-1 . CATRRDFGGLDQPQHF TGTGCCACCAGAAGGGACTTCGGGGGTCTCGATCAGCCCCAGCATTTT
. TRBJ1-5 TRBV20-1 TRBD1 CSAKDRDQQPQHF TGCAGTGCTAAGGACAGGGACCAACAGCCCCAGCATTTT
. TRBJ2-5 TRBV18 . CASSPLSQETQYF TGTGCCAGCTCACCCCTGTCCCAAGAGACCCAGTACTTC
once TRBJ1-6 TRBV29-1 . CSALAGGPNSPLHF TGCAGCGCCCTGGCGGGAGGGCCTAATTCACCCCTCCACTTT
. TRBJ2-3 TRBV10-3 TRBD2 CAIRETSGTDTQYF TGTGCCATCAGAGAGACTAGCGGCACAGATACGCAGTATTTT
many TRBJ1-5 TRBV29-1 . CSVAGQPNQPQHF TGCAGCGTTGCGGGGCAGCCAAATCAGCCCCAGCATTTT
many TRBJ1-1 TRBV12-3/TRBV12-4 . CASRLQQGTTEAFF TGTGCCAGCAGACTACAACAGGGAACCACTGAAGCTTTCTTT
many TRBJ2-2 TRBV7-7 . CASSKGTPGAGELFF TGTGCTAGCAGCAAGGGGACCCCAGGGGCCGGGGAGCTGTTTTTT
. TRBJ1-1 TRBV6-5 . CASTHGGLDTEAFF TGTGCCAGCACCCACGGGGGGTTGGACACTGAAGCTTTCTTT
many TRBJ1-1 TRBV29-1 TRBD1 CSVDGTGNTEAFF TGCAGCGTTGACGGGACAGGAAACACTGAAGCTTTCTTT